This T cell receptor (beta chain) stems from a study of CDR3 diversity in severe acne. TCRdb reprocessed the PCR reads via MiXCR and lists one record per CDR3 protein. Of 97,000 or so distinct CDR3 sequences listed, approximately 47% are singletons. Source material: blood. The clonotype was recovered from a male donor with acne.

The CDR3 spells CASSPGTSGSSEQYF. The DNA of the CDR3 is TGTGCCAGCAGTCCCGGGACTAGCGGGAGTTCCGAGCAGTACTTC. The chain employs TRBV25-1 and TRBJ2-7; 14 bases match TRBD2. Per the germline V gene, CDR1 is MGHDK and CDR2 is SYGVNS. The V and J ends lost 5 bases and 6 bases, in that order; junction bases with no gene match: 6. The CDR3 length is 15 residues.